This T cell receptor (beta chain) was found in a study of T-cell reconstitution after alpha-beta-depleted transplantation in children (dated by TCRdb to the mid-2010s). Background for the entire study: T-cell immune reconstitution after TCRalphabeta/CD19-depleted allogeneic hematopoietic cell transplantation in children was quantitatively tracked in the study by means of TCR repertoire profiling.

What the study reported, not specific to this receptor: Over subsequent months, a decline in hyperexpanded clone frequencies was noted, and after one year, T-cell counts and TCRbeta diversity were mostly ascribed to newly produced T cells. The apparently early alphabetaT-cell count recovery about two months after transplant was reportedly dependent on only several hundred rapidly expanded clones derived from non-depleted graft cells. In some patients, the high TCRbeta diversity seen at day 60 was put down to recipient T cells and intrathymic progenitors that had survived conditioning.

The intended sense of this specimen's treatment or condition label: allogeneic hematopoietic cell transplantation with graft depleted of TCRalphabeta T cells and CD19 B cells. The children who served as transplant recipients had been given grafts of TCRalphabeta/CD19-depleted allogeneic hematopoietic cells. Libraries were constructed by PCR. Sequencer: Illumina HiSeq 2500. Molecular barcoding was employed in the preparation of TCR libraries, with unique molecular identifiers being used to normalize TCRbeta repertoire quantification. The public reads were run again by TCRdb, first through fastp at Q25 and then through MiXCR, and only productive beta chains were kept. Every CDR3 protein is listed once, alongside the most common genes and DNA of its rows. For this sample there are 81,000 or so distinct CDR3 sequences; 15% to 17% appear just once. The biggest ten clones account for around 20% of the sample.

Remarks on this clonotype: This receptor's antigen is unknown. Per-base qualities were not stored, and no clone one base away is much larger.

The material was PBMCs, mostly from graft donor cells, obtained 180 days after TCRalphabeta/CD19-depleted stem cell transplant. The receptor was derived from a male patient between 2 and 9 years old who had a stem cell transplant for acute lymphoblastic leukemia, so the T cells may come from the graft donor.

DNA sequence: TGTGCCAGCAGTTTGGACAGGGACAATCAGCCCCAGCATTTT. It is translated as CASSLDRDNQPQHF. This receptor chain uses TRBV27 and TRBJ1-5; 8 nucleotides in the junction match TRBD1. The germline V gene (reference sequence) sets CDR1 to MNHEY and CDR2 to SMNVEV. The CDR3 starts with the cysteine, ends with the phenylalanine, and has 14 residues. The kept DNA is CDR3 alone, 42 bases in frame from the first base. The V end gives up 3 bases and the J end 3 bases, leaving 1 base in the junction not matched to a gene.